One sample yielded the 19 T cell receptor beta chains listed below, sequenced in a study of blood T cell repertoires in COVID-19. Clones were sequenced by immunoSEQ multiplex PCR, and TCRdb holds only the in-frame ones, with some missing. The sample lists about 300,000 clones; about nine tenths were seen once. Sequenced material: PBMCs or T cells enriched from blood (not recorded which). The receptor set was obtained from a man younger than 45 who had recovered from COVID-19.

Note on this clone: This specimen includes other DNA sequences encoding the same CDR3. The chain carries TRBV28 and TRBJ2-7; D remains ambiguous. Germline CDR1 and CDR2: MDHEN and SYDVKM. The CDR3 is 13 residues long. The V and J ends lost 5 bases and 4 bases respectively, with 12 bases between them. The CDR3 DNA reads as TGTGCCAGCAGTCGCCGAGGCGGTTACGAGCAGTACTTC. It encodes CASSRRGGYEQYF.

The gene calls are TRBV19 and TRBJ2-2; 8 bases map to TRBD2. CDR3 length equals 16 residues. Germline-derived CDR1 and CDR2 are LNHDA and SQIVND (reference sequence). V shed 4 bases and J 6 bases; nucleotides not matched to a gene: 10. CDR3 bases: TGTGCCAGTAGTAACGGGGCGGGAGGAGCTCCCGGGGAGCTGTTTTTT. It yields the protein CASSNGAGGAPGELFF. Complete variable domain (other parts from reference TRBV19 and TRBJ2-2): DGGITQSPKYLFRKEGQNVTLSCEQNLNHDAMYWYRQDPGQGLRLIYYSQIVNDFQKGDIAEGYSVSREKKESFPLTVTSAQKNPTAFYLCASSNGAGGAPGELFFGEGSRLTVL.

The V gene is TRBV27, the J gene TRBJ1-1, with 8 bases that match TRBD1. Germline assignment: CDR1 MNHEY and CDR2 SMNVEV (reference sequence). V trimming: 5 bases; J trimming: 0 bases; junction bases outside the gene matches: 8. The CDR3 sequence is 16 residues long. The DNA of the CDR3 is TGTGCCAGCAGTCCTGGGACAGGCCTTTTGAACACTGAAGCTTTCTTT. This sequence encodes CASSPGTGLLNTEAFF.

The gene calls are TRBV5-8 and TRBJ2-2, with 10 bases lining up with TRBD2. J gave up 3 bases and V 4 bases, and 3 bases lay outside the gene matches. The germline CDR1 and CDR2 sequences are SGHTS and YDEGEE. The CDR3 has 15 amino acids. The CDR3 spells CASSHGTSDTGELFF. In nucleotides, the CDR3 is TGTGCCAGCAGCCACGGGACTAGCGACACCGGGGAGCTGTTTTTT. Complete variable domain (other parts from reference TRBV5-8 and TRBJ2-2): EAGVTQSPTHLIKTRGQQATLRCSPISGHTSVYWYQQALGLGLQFLLWYDEGEERNRGNFPPRFSGRQFPNYSSELNVNALELEDSALYLCASSHGTSDTGELFFGEGSRLTVL.

To note about this clone: One end of the junction is discordant with germline, which a read error may explain. The chain couples TRBV7-7 to TRBJ1-2, with TRBD1 matching over 7 bases. Germline V CDR1 and CDR2: SSHAT, FNYEAQ (reference sequence). The CDR3 has 15 amino acids. The CDR3 spells CASSFPGQPNYGYTF. DNA for the CDR3: TGTGCTAGCAGCTTCCCGGGACAGCCTAACTATGGCTACACCTTC. The complete variable domain, with remaining parts taken from reference TRBV7-7 and TRBJ1-2, reads GAGVSQSPRYKVTKRGQDVTLRCDPISSHATLYWYQQALGQGPEFLTYFNYEAQPDKSGLPSDRFSAERPEGSISTLTIQRTEQRDSAMYRCASSFPGQPNYGYTFGSGTRLTVV.

The chain combines TRBV18 with TRBJ1-1, with D perhaps matching TRBD1 (6 bases). V lost 2 bases to trimming and J lost 1 base, with 11 bases between them. The CDR3 runs to 15 residues. In germline, CDR1 is KGHSH, CDR2 LQKENI. CDR3 protein: CASSPSRQANTEAFF. The CDR3 bases are TGTGCCAGCTCACCAAGTAGACAGGCGAACACTGAAGCTTTCTTT.

The rearrangement joins TRBV2 to TRBJ1-5, with D perhaps matching TRBD1 (6 bases). The CDR3 loop spans 14 amino acids. Germline V gene lookup returns CDR1 SNHLY and CDR2 FYNNEI. Trimming pared 3 bases from V and 9 bases from J, leaving 15 bases between. CDR3 DNA: TGTGCCAGCAGTGAGGGACAAGGGCCTCGGCCCCAGCATTTT. This encodes CASSEGQGPRPQHF.

The chain has TRBV18 and TRBJ2-5; 10 bases fit TRBD2. CDR3 length equals 15 residues. J was trimmed by 1 base and V by 2 bases; bases with no gene match: 1. Germline V gene sequence: CDR1 KGHSH, CDR2 LQKENI. CDR3 nucleotide sequence: TGTGCCAGCTCACCAGTAGCGGGGGGCCAAGAGACCCAGTACTTC. Its protein is CASSPVAGGQETQYF.

This chain's CDR3 is CASSQTAGITEAFF. In nucleotides, the CDR3 is TGCGCCAGCAGCCAAACGGCGGGCATCACTGAAGCTTTCTTT. V and J are TRBV5-1 and TRBJ1-1; D ambiguous. The germline V gene has CDR1 SGHRS and CDR2 YFSETQ. The CDR3 extends over 14 amino acids. V shed 4 bases and J shed 4 bases, with 14 bases lying between them.

The chain links TRBV7-6 to TRBJ1-1; the match to TRBD1 covers 7 bases. Germline V CDR1 and CDR2: SGHVS, FNYEAQ. The V segment lost 5 bases and the J segment 1 base; nucleotides outside the gene matches: 4. The CDR3 runs to 14 residues. The CDR3 region has the DNA TGTGCCAGCAGCCGACAGGGACAGAACACTGAAGCTTTCTTT. Encoded protein: CASSRQGQNTEAFF.

V is TRBV11-2 and J is TRBJ1-2, with 9 bases identical to TRBD1. Germline CDR1 is SGHAT and CDR2 is FQNNGV. CDR3 length: 17 amino acids. V lost 4 bases, J lost 4 bases, and 13 bases stayed unmatched. CDR3 DNA: TGTGCCAGCAGCTCTATAGGCCGGGACAGGGTGGGCTATGGCTACACCTTC. Encoded protein: CASSSIGRDRVGYGYTF.

V gene TRBV19 combines with J gene TRBJ1-1; 7 positions agree with TRBD1. V trimming: 10 bases; J trimming: 2 bases; junction bases outside the gene matches: 10. The CDR3 length is 14 residues. CDR1 and CDR2 from the germline V gene are LNHDA and SQIVND (reference sequence). CDR3 sequence (DNA): TGTGCCACCTCGACAGGGTCGGGTAACACTGAAGCTTTCTTT. It specifies CATSTGSGNTEAFF.

The rearrangement joins TRBV19 to TRBJ2-5; weak D call: TRBD1 (5 bases). The CDR3 has 15 amino acids. Trimming left V 6 bases short and J 0 bases short, with 14 bases between. In germline, CDR1 is LNHDA, CDR2 SQIVND (reference sequence). This CDR3 reads CASRISTVHQETQYF. DNA for the CDR3: TGTGCCAGTAGGATATCGACAGTACACCAAGAGACCCAGTACTTC.

The V gene is TRBV10-3, the J gene TRBJ2-3; 14 nucleotides agree with TRBD2. CDR1 and CDR2 (germline): ENHRY, SYGVKD. V was pared by 10 bases and J by 5 bases, with 8 bases of the junction left unmatched. The CDR3 contains 15 residues. CDR3 sequence reads: CATGGLAGEGDTQYF. CDR3 nucleotides: TGTGCCACCGGGGGACTAGCGGGGGAAGGAGATACGCAGTATTTT.

This chain's CDR3 is CASLPRSGGGDTQYF. CDR3 DNA sequence: TGTGCCAGCCTACCGCGGAGCGGGGGGGGAGATACGCAGTATTTT. The chain is built from TRBV28 and TRBJ2-3; 10 bases match TRBD2. This CDR3 contains 15 residues. The junction had 10 bases not matched to a gene; V was cut back by 8 bases and J by 5 bases. CDR1 MDHEN and CDR2 SYDVKM come from the germline V gene.

V usage is TRBV5-4 and J usage is TRBJ2-5; 14 bases align to TRBD2. Germline CDR1 reads SGHNT; CDR2 reads YYREEE (reference sequence). This CDR3 is built from 16 residues. The V segment lost 4 bases and the J segment 4 bases; nucleotides outside the gene matches: 6. DNA for the CDR3: TGTGCCAGCAGCCTCCCGACTAGCGGGAGGGGAGAGACCCAGTACTTC. It is translated as CASSLPTSGRGETQYF.

As to this clone: Germline is not matched at one junction end, which may reflect a read error. The chain's CDR3 is CASSALAGVIF. DNA for the CDR3: TGTGCCAGCAGTGCACTAGCGGGAGTGATCTTC. The chain carries TRBV2 and TRBJ2-1, with 11 bases matching TRBD2. There are 11 residues in the CDR3. Germline V gives CDR1 SNHLY, CDR2 FYNNEI. Looking up the rest from reference TRBV2 and TRBJ2-1 gives the full variable domain: EPEVTQTPSHQVTQMGQEVILRCVPISNHLYFYWYRQILGQKVEFLVSFYNNEISEKSEIFDDQFSVERPDGSNFTLKIRSTKLEDSAMYFCASSALAGVIFGPGTRLTVL.

The chain couples TRBV6-5 to TRBJ2-7; a weak D match, TRBD1 (6 bases). The CDR3 has 14 amino acids. V lost 6 bases and J lost 2, with 14 bases in between. CDR1 and CDR2 from the germline V gene are MNHEY and SVGAGI. The CDR3 reads CASSSGHGTYEQYF. The CDR3 DNA follows: TGTGCCAGCAGCTCGGGACACGGGACCTACGAGCAGTACTTC.

The chain uses TRBV14 and TRBJ1-1, with no clear D. CDR1 is SGHDN, CDR2 FVKESK, per germline. V was shortened by 0 bases and J by 6 bases, with 8 bases between the two germline ends. This CDR3 has 13 amino acids. The CDR3 nucleotides are TGTGCCAGCAGCCAAGAGTTGGCCTCTGAAGCTTTCTTT. This translates into CASSQELASEAFF. The entire variable domain, with the rest obtained from reference TRBV14 and TRBJ1-1, is as follows: EAGVTQFPSHSVIEKGQTVTLRCDPISGHDNLYWYRRVMGKEIKFLLHFVKESKQDESGMPNNRFLAERTGGTYSTLKVQPAELEDSGVYFCASSQELASEAFFGQGTRLTVV.